The text below deals with one TCR beta chain. The sample is drawn from a study of control samples from healthy donors and cancer patients. Germline CDR1 and CDR2: MDHEN and SYDVKM. The germline V and J ends were trimmed by 4 bases and 4 bases, with 25 bases remaining between them. The CDR3 is made up of 18 amino acids. Assay used: immunoSEQ multiplex PCR; TCRdb lists only in-frame clones, some missing. The table includes under 200,000 clones, around 88% detected once. The specimen was blood. This sequence joins TRBV28 and TRBJ1-2, with a weak D call TRBD1 (5 bases). The TCR comes from a woman aged 25 to 45 in good health. The DNA of the CDR3 is TGTGCCAGCAGTTCCCCTATGGCCGCCGGGACGGGAGTCTATGGCTACACCTTC. Its translation is CASSSPMAAGTGVYGYTF.